Shown below are 2 T cell receptor beta chains from a single sample sequenced in a study of somatic reversion in DOCK8 deficiency. One-step amplicon PCR with EuroClonality-NGS primers amplified TRB from 80 to 100 ng genomic DNA. TCRdb analysed the multiplex PCR reads with MiXCR anew, one entry per CDR3 protein. The sample shows approximately 1,500 distinct CDR3 sequences, about a quarter of them seen only once. Sample: peripheral blood. The source is a human donor with DOCK8 deficiency.

This chain uses TRBV9 with TRBJ1-1; 8 bases line up with TRBD1. The CDR3 contains 13 residues. V gave up 3 bases and J gave up 5 bases; unmatched junction bases: 3. Germline CDR1 is SGDLS and CDR2 is YYNGEE. The CDR3 coding sequence is TGTGCCAGCAGCGCAGGGGGCGGTACTGAAGCTTTCTTT. Protein sequence: CASSAGGGTEAFF. The full variable domain, its missing parts supplied by reference TRBV9 and TRBJ1-1, is DSGVTQTPKHLITATGQRVTLRCSPRSGDLSVYWYQQSLDQGLQFLIQYYNGEERAKGNILERFSAQQFPDLHSELNLSSLELGDSALYFCASSAGGGTEAFFGQGTRLTVV.

The chain employs TRBV20-1 and TRBJ1-1; D not resolved. This CDR3 comprises 16 residues. Trimming took 0 bases from V and 1 from J, leaving 15 bases between them. In germline, CDR1 is DFQATT, CDR2 SNEGSKA (reference sequence). The CDR3 loop is CSARDPLRGGNTEAFF. Here the CDR3 DNA reads TGCAGTGCTAGAGATCCCCTAAGAGGAGGGAACACTGAAGCTTTCTTT.